This T cell receptor (beta chain) comes out of a study of blood T cell repertoires in COVID-19. The CDR3 length is 16 residues. The V and J ends lost 5 bases and 4 bases, in that order; junction bases with no gene match: 10. The germline CDR1 and CDR2 sequences are WNHNN and SYGVQD (reference sequence). Clones were read by immunoSEQ multiplex PCR, and TCRdb kept only the in-frame ones, dropping some. Among a few hundred thousand clones listed, over 70% were seen once. Input material: PBMCs or T cells enriched from blood (not recorded which). This rearrangement joins TRBV10-1 to TRBJ1-5; TRBD1 agrees at 8 bases. The origin of this receptor is a man under 40 who had recovered from COVID-19. The CDR3 DNA reads TGCGCCAGCAGTCTACAGGGGGTCCCGGAAAATCAGCCCCAGCATTTT. Translation: CASSLQGVPENQPQHF.